This entry concerns a single T cell receptor (beta chain). Its antigen is not identified. The V and J ends lost 6 bases and 6 bases, in that order; junction bases with no gene match: 8. This CDR3 spans 15 amino acids. Germline CDR1 is SNHLY and CDR2 is FYNNEI. The data are from a study of CD8 T cells in ankylosing spondylitis. Whole-study results and caveats: What appeared characteristic of ankylosing spondylitis blood was a TCR beta motif of under 10 highly homologous variants. From matched ankylosing spondylitis synovial fluid, disease-linked clones were reportedly recovered at significantly enriched levels.

TCRdb reanalysed the 5' RACE reads using MiXCR and keeps one entry per CDR3 protein. The table records approximately 31,000 distinct CDR3 sequences, 30% of them present only once. The clonotype comes from a male donor with ankylosing spondylitis. Sequencing used synovial fluid, either unsorted or a sorted T cell fraction (not recorded which). The V gene is TRBV2, the J gene TRBJ2-3; 11 nucleotides line up with TRBD2. In DNA, the CDR3 is TGTGCCAGCAGGGACTTAGCGGGAGGGTTGGATACGCAGTATTTT. Amino acids: CASRDLAGGLDTQYF.